The 30 T cell receptor beta chains presented below share a single source sample, sequenced in a study of monozygotic twins with inflammatory bowel disease. After re-calling the 5' RACE reads, TCRdb lists one entry per CDR3 protein, DNA absent. The data show 300,000 to 400,000 distinct CDR3 sequences, and the top ten clones hold about 2.5%. The sample comprised blood. Every receptor here comes from a human donor with ulcerative colitis or Crohn's disease, or a healthy co-twin of an affected twin (not recorded which).

The gene calls are TRBV20-1 and TRBJ2-1; TCRdb names TRBD1, which stays unverified in the absence of DNA. Germline loops: CDR1 DFQATT, CDR2 SNEGSKA (reference sequence). The length of the CDR3 is 17 residues. The CDR3 reads CSATEGFRGRDNGEQFF.

The V call is TRBV5-1, the J call TRBJ2-1. Germline CDR1 reads SGHRS; CDR2 reads YFSETQ. This CDR3 is built from 12 residues. The CDR3 here is CASSFNANEQFF.

The V and J genes are TRBV3-1 and TRBJ2-7. The germline V gene has CDR1 LGHDT and CDR2 YNNKEL (reference sequence). The CDR3 is made up of 14 amino acids. The CDR3 is CASSPTFGVNEQYF.

The chain recombines TRBV7-9 with TRBJ2-1. The length of the CDR3 is 12 residues. Germline V CDR1 and CDR2: SEHNR, FQNEAQ (reference sequence). The CDR3 is CASSLVHNEQFF. Variable domain in full (rest from reference TRBV7-9 and TRBJ2-1): DTGVSQNPRHKITKRGQNVTFRCDPISEHNRLYWYRQTLGQGPEFLTYFQNEAQLEKSRLLSDRFSAERPKGSFSTLEIQRTEQGDSAMYLCASSLVHNEQFFGPGTRLTVL.

This chain joins TRBV5-1 and TRBJ2-1; with no DNA, the TCRdb D assignment of TRBD1 cannot be verified. This CDR3 is 13 amino acids long. Germline CDR1 SGHRS, CDR2 YFSETQ. CDR3 in amino acids: CASSLVPGTEQFF.

The J gene is TRBJ2-7, the V gene TRBV6-2 or TRBV6-3; the D gene TCRdb calls, TRBD1, cannot be checked with no DNA. CDR3 length equals 12 residues. CDR1 is MNHEY and CDR2 is SVGEGT in the germline V gene. This chain's CDR3 is CASSKGGHEQYF.

The chain joins TRBV18 to TRBJ1-6; TCRdb's D call, TRBD1, is unchecked because there is no DNA. The CDR3 sequence is 16 residues long. Germline CDR1 and CDR2: KGHSH and LQKENI. CDR3 region: CASSPGTGGRNSPLHF.

The chain is built from TRBV7-9 and TRBJ1-5; the TCRdb call, TRBD1, lacks DNA for checking. CDR3 size: 16 residues. Germline CDR1 SEHNR, CDR2 FQNEAQ (reference sequence). CDR3 sequence: CASSLGAGPSNQPQHF.

The chain employs TRBV3-1 and TRBJ2-1; TCRdb indicates TRBD2, and absent DNA this call remains unverified. Per the germline V gene, CDR1 is LGHDT and CDR2 is YNNKEL (reference sequence). This CDR3 is 17 amino acids long. The CDR3 loop is CASTQVSPSGVYNEQFF.

The chain couples TRBV28 to TRBJ2-5; TCRdb designates TRBD1, a call that cannot be tested without DNA. Germline V CDR1 and CDR2: MDHEN, SYDVKM. CDR3 size: 15 residues. This chain's CDR3 is CASSSGAGWGETQYF.

The chain recombines TRBV4-3 with TRBJ1-5; TCRdb calls TRBD1, which cannot be checked without DNA. The CDR3 extends over 17 amino acids. The germline gives CDR1 LGHNA, CDR2 YSLEER. CDR3 sequence reads: CASSQDHLGALNQPQHF.

The V and J genes are TRBV6-5 and TRBJ2-3; TCRdb selects TRBD1, and the lack of DNA leaves this call unchecked. This CDR3 is 16 amino acids long. Germline V lookup: CDR1 MNHEY, CDR2 SVGAGI. The CDR3 sequence: CASSYGKGGGPDTQYF.

This chain uses TRBV4-1 with TRBJ1-5. This CDR3 has 16 residues. CDR1 and CDR2 from the germline V gene are MGHRA and YSYEKL. This CDR3 reads CASSQEGQNPNQPQHF.

This sequence joins TRBV15 and TRBJ2-7; the TCRdb call, TRBD1, lacks DNA for checking. Germline assignment: CDR1 LNHNV and CDR2 YYDKDF (reference sequence). The CDR3 spans 18 residues. The CDR3 loop reads CATSRDLGGGPAGGEQYF.

The V gene is TRBV7-9, the J gene TRBJ1-4; no DNA is available, so the TRBD1 call from TCRdb remains unchecked. In germline, CDR1 is SEHNR, CDR2 FQNEAQ (reference sequence). The CDR3 totals 15 residues. CDR3 protein: CASSPDWGFDEKLFF.

This chain links TRBV20-1 with TRBJ1-3. The germline V gene encodes CDR1 DFQATT and CDR2 SNEGSKA (reference sequence). The length of the CDR3 is 12 residues. CDR3 protein: CSARASGNTIYF.

The chain uses TRBV7-8 and TRBJ2-3; as DNA is missing, the TRBD2 call by TCRdb cannot be tested. The germline V gene has CDR1 SGHVS and CDR2 FQNEAQ. This CDR3 is 17 amino acids long. The CDR3 sequence: CASSLVYGGGGGDTQYF.

J is TRBJ2-5 and V is TRBV20-1; there is no DNA to check the TCRdb D call of TRBD1. The length of the CDR3 is 13 residues. The germline V gene encodes CDR1 DFQATT and CDR2 SNEGSKA (reference sequence). CDR3 in amino acids: CSASETGRQTQYF.

V usage is TRBV12-3 or TRBV12-4 and J usage is TRBJ2-3. This CDR3 is 14 amino acids long. The CDR3 protein is CASSLEAYTDTQYF.

The gene calls are TRBV7-9 and TRBJ2-7; TCRdb's D call of TRBD2 is untestable without DNA. CDR1 and CDR2 (germline): SEHNR, FQNEAQ (reference sequence). The CDR3 is made up of 17 amino acids. CDR3 in amino acids: CASSLGGLAGGTYEQYF.

The V gene is TRBV13, the J gene TRBJ1-6; TCRdb gives TRBD1 as the D gene, but with no DNA this cannot be confirmed. The CDR3 runs 14 residues. CDR1 is PRHDT and CDR2 is FYEKMQ in the germline V gene (reference sequence). The CDR3 sequence is CASSAADRTSPLHF. The whole variable domain, remainder taken from reference TRBV13 and TRBJ1-6, is AAGVIQSPRHLIKEKRETATLKCYPIPRHDTVYWYQQGPGQDPQFLISFYEKMQSDKGSIPDRFSAQQFSDYHSELNMSSLELGDSALYFCASSAADRTSPLHFGNGTRLTVT.

This sequence joins TRBV6-1 and TRBJ2-2; there is no DNA to check the TCRdb D call of TRBD1. CDR1 is MNHNS, CDR2 SASEGT, per germline. The CDR3 has 15 amino acids. CDR3 sequence: CASSMDRGGGGELFF.

The rearrangement uses TRBV2 and TRBJ2-4. This CDR3 region has 17 residues. CDR1 is SNHLY, CDR2 FYNNEI, per germline. The chain's CDR3 is CASSDIASGPAKNIQYF.

CDR3 sequence: CASLAAGYEQFF. The V gene is TRBV12-3 or TRBV12-4, the J gene TRBJ2-1; TCRdb names TRBD2, which stays unverified in the absence of DNA. This CDR3 is 12 amino acids long.

The chain carries TRBV12-3 or TRBV12-4 and TRBJ2-7; TCRdb proposes TRBD1, but this gene call is untestable without DNA. This CDR3 contains 13 residues. The chain's CDR3 is CASRSGTVYEQYF.

This chain links TRBV11-3 with TRBJ2-5. CDR1 is SGHNT, CDR2 YENEEA, per germline. This CDR3 has 15 residues. CDR3: CASSSQPGQQETQYF.

The chain joins TRBV25-1 to TRBJ2-1. This CDR3 is built from 13 residues. The germline V gene encodes CDR1 MGHDK and CDR2 SYGVNS. The CDR3 reads CASNWHLYNEQFF.

V is TRBV20-1 and J is TRBJ2-7; the TCRdb call, TRBD2, lacks DNA for checking. CDR3 length: 15 amino acids. Germline V CDR1 and CDR2: DFQATT, SNEGSKA (reference sequence). CDR3 amino acids: CSASFSGGEAYEQYF.

The rearrangement uses TRBV12-3 or TRBV12-4 and TRBJ2-7. The CDR3 totals 11 residues. CDR3 loop: CASSQKYEQYF.

The V and J genes are TRBV6-2 or TRBV6-3 and TRBJ1-2. Germline CDR1 MNHEY, CDR2 SVGEGT. The CDR3 sequence is 15 residues long. CDR3 residues: CASSYVKQEGYGYTF.